This T cell receptor beta chain was identified in a study of Ad26.COV2.S vaccination and SARS-CoV-2 variants. About the research overall: Ad26.COV2.S was injected intramuscularly once or twice, 56 days apart.

Treatment denoted: roughly 19 received Ad26.COV2.S at low or high dose, single or two shots; several received placebo; per-sample allocation not given. Specimen acquisition occurred on day 63 following the initial vaccine or placebo injection. In Boston, an adult donor aged 18-55 years took part. The shot given was an Ad26 vector that makes Wuhan-strain SARS-CoV-2 spike. The CDR3 has 14 residues. Germline V gene data show CDR1 as SGHRS and CDR2 as YFSETQ. V lost 0 bases and J lost 4, with 9 bases in between. Study-level results: TCR breadth and depth analyses may have underestimated total T cell responses.

The data were produced by immunoSEQ multiplex PCR, yet TCRdb's version contains in-frame clones alone and is incomplete. The sample records some 320,000 clones, around four fifths being singletons. On this clone: Antigen specificity is unknown.

This chain connects TRBV5-1 to TRBJ2-3, with D tentatively TRBD1 (5 bases). This TCR was recovered from a person aged 18-65 years who received the Ad26.COV2.S COVID-19 vaccine or a placebo. The source material was peripheral blood, sampled in a trial of Ad26.COV2.S vaccine versus placebo. The CDR3, as DNA: TGCGCCAGCAGCTTGGCGGCAGGGCCAGATACGCAGTATTTT. Translated, it gives CASSLAAGPDTQYF. The full variable domain, with the rest looked up from reference TRBV5-1 and TRBJ2-3, is KAGVTQTPRYLIKTRGQQVTLSCSPISGHRSVSWYQQTPGQGLQFLFEYFSETQRNKGNFPGRFSGRQFSNSRSEMNVSTLELGDSALYLCASSLAAGPDTQYFGPGTRLTVL.